This passage covers 20 T cell receptor beta chains from one sample sequenced in a study of blood T cell repertoires in COVID-19. The protocol was immunoSEQ multiplex PCR, while the TCRdb copy is restricted to in-frame clones and leaves out a portion. The sample yields over 150,000 clones, roughly four fifths seen once. The sequencing sample was made of peripheral blood. Every receptor here comes from a woman in her 70s with COVID-19, enrolled during active disease.

The table lists this clone with a count of one. The chain joins TRBV29-1 to TRBJ2-3, with D perhaps matching TRBD1 (5 bases). V was trimmed by 6 bases and J by 0 bases, leaving 10 bases between them. CDR3 length: 13 amino acids. The germline CDR1 and CDR2 sequences are SQVTM and ANQGSEA. CDR3 sequence reads: CSVRQFSTDTQYF. Here the CDR3 DNA reads TGCAGCGTACGACAGTTTAGCACAGATACGCAGTATTTT.

The V gene is TRBV5-1, the J gene TRBJ1-2, with D perhaps TRBD1 (6 bases). The germline V gene encodes CDR1 SGHRS and CDR2 YFSETQ. V lost 0 bases to trimming and J lost 7 bases, with 13 bases between them. This CDR3 has 14 amino acids. CDR3 DNA: TGCGCCAGCAGCTTGGAGGACAACAGGGCTGGCTACACCTTC. Its translation: CASSLEDNRAGYTF.

The rearrangement links TRBV9 to TRBJ2-5, with D possibly matching TRBD2 (6 bases). Germline loops: CDR1 SGDLS, CDR2 YYNGEE. The CDR3 loop spans 16 amino acids. The V gene lost 0 bases and the J gene lost 2 bases, with 14 bases spanning the gap. In DNA form, the CDR3 reads TGTGCCAGCAGCGTAGGTCCCGGGGGAGCACAAGAGACCCAGTACTTC. It translates to CASSVGPGGAQETQYF.

CDR3 in amino acids: CSVTVVGRGDRETQYF. The CDR3 DNA is TGCAGCGTTACTGTCGTAGGGAGGGGAGACAGGGAGACCCAGTACTTC. This rearrangement joins TRBV29-1 to TRBJ2-5; D may be TRBD2 (7 bases). Looked up from germline, CDR1 is SQVTM and CDR2 is ANQGSEA. This CDR3 has 16 amino acids. Between the trimmed V and J ends, which lost 5 bases and 5 bases, there was a span of 24 bases.

This clone was recorded once. The gene calls are TRBV14 and TRBJ2-3; 10 nucleotides line up with TRBD1. V lost 6 bases and J lost 4; bases outside the gene matches: 7. This CDR3 region has 15 residues. In germline, CDR1 is SGHDN, CDR2 FVKESK. The CDR3 spells CASSRWGQGPDTQYF. Here the CDR3 DNA reads TGTGCCAGCAGTCGCTGGGGACAGGGGCCAGATACGCAGTATTTT.

The chain carries TRBV5-1 and TRBJ1-2, with 7 bases lining up with TRBD1. This CDR3 comprises 14 residues. CDR1 and CDR2 from the germline V gene are SGHRS and YFSETQ. Unmatched junction bases numbered 6, after V lost 4 bases and J lost 3 bases. The CDR3 spells CASSAGQTYYGYTF. CDR3 sequence (DNA): TGCGCCAGCAGCGCGGGACAGACTTACTATGGCTACACCTTC.

The rearrangement joins TRBV27 to TRBJ2-3, with D possibly being TRBD2 (6 bases). Germline values: CDR1 MNHEY, CDR2 SMNVEV (reference sequence). The ends were cut back, 6 bases at V and 3 bases at J, with 10 bases in the middle. The CDR3 covers 13 residues. DNA of the CDR3: TGTGCCAGCAGGGGTAGCGGAACAGATACGCAGTATTTT. As protein: CASRGSGTDTQYF.

This rearrangement joins TRBV9 to TRBJ2-2, with a possible D match to TRBD2 (5 bases). From germline, CDR1 is SGDLS and CDR2 YYNGEE. Trimming pared 6 bases from V and 5 bases from J, leaving 17 bases between. This CDR3 contains 15 residues. As DNA, the CDR3 is TGTGCCAGCACCCAACGGGGAGCAGAAACCGGGGAGCTGTTTTTT. Protein product: CASTQRGAETGELFF.

CDR3 residues: CASSFTAGVSEQYF. The CDR3 DNA reads TGTGCCAGCAGCTTTACAGCGGGAGTGTCCGAGCAGTACTTC. The chain has TRBV7-3 and TRBJ2-7, with 8 nucleotides matching TRBD2. Germline CDR1 SGHTA, CDR2 FQGTGA. V gave up 3 bases and J gave up 6 bases; unmatched junction bases: 7. The CDR3 has 14 residues.

The gene calls are TRBV27 and TRBJ2-5; 10 bases are a match to TRBD1. Germline values: CDR1 MNHEY, CDR2 SMNVEV (reference sequence). The ends lost 4 bases at V and 5 bases at J; junction bases unmatched: 7. This CDR3 region has 15 residues. CDR3 in DNA: TGTGCCAGCAGTTATGGGACAGGGGCGCGGGAGACCCAGTACTTC. This codes for CASSYGTGARETQYF.

Only a few counts were recorded for this clone. This sequence joins TRBV3-1 (or the pseudogene TRBV3-2) and TRBJ1-4; D is ambiguous. V was cut by 6 bases and J by 1 base, with 6 bases left in between. The length of the CDR3 is 13 residues. Germline V gives CDR1 LGHDT, CDR2 YNNKEL (reference sequence). The CDR3 spells CASSYKTNEKLFF. CDR3 in DNA: TGTGCCAGCAGTTATAAAACTAATGAAAAACTGTTTTTT.

The chain is built from TRBV19 and TRBJ2-2; TRBD1 agrees at 8 bases. The CDR3 contains 16 residues. The germline CDR1 and CDR2 sequences are LNHDA and SQIVND (reference sequence). V shed 9 bases and J 1 base; nucleotides not matched to a gene: 10. The CDR3: CASYTGQGMNTGELFF. Written as DNA, the CDR3 is TGTGCCAGCTATACCGGACAGGGCATGAACACCGGGGAGCTGTTTTTT.

The chain recombines TRBV28 with TRBJ2-1; 10 nucleotides align to TRBD2. The CDR3 runs 16 residues. Germline V lookup: CDR1 MDHEN, CDR2 SYDVKM. With 6 bases clipped from V and 6 bases from J, the junction kept 11 bases outside the gene matches. The CDR3 reads CASSSPGTSAFNEQFF. The CDR3 coding sequence is TGTGCCAGCAGCTCGCCCGGGACTAGCGCATTCAATGAGCAGTTCTTC.

This clone showed up just once. The chain carries TRBV5-6 and TRBJ2-3, with 12 bases aligning to TRBD2. Trimming took 4 bases from V and 8 from J; bases not matched to a gene: 20. From germline, CDR1 is SGHDT and CDR2 YYEEEE. The CDR3 has 19 amino acids. In DNA, the CDR3 is TGTGCCAGCAGCGCAGGGACTAGCGGGCGTGGGGGAAGATTTATTACGCAGTATTTT. It specifies CASSAGTSGRGGRFITQYF.

The CDR3 DNA reads TGTGCCAGAAGCTCGACCTCGGGAGAGCAGTACTTC. As protein: CARSSTSGEQYF. J is TRBJ2-7 and V is TRBV5-3, with D tentatively TRBD2 (5 bases). TRBV5-3 is filed as an ORF, its function uncertain. The length of the CDR3 is 12 residues. Between the trimmed V and J ends, which lost 3 bases and 7 bases, there was a span of 11 bases.

J is TRBJ2-7 and V is TRBV7-2, with D possibly TRBD1 on 5 matching bases. V was pared by 3 bases and J by 6 bases, with 15 bases between. Germline CDR1 and CDR2: SGHTA and FQGNSA. This CDR3 comprises 14 residues. CDR3 sequence reads: CASSLGPERSEQYF. In DNA, the CDR3 is TGTGCCAGCAGCTTGGGGCCCGAGCGTAGCGAGCAGTACTTC.

The V call is TRBV19, the J call TRBJ2-7; 8 bases are a match to TRBD1. With V trimmed by 6 bases and J by 4 bases, 8 bases remained unmatched. Germline CDR1 and CDR2: LNHDA and SQIVND (reference sequence). The CDR3 extends over 14 amino acids. CDR3 region: CASSSGTGRYEQYF. The CDR3 nucleotides read TGTGCCAGTAGCTCCGGGACAGGACGTTACGAGCAGTACTTC.

V is TRBV7-3 and J is TRBJ2-7; TRBD2 matches at 10 bases. CDR3 size: 18 residues. V lost 0 bases, J lost 2 bases, and 10 bases stayed unmatched. Germline V gene data show CDR1 as SGHTA and CDR2 as FQGTGA. CDR3 nucleotide sequence: TGTGCCAGCAGCTTAACGGAGAGCGGGAGGGCCTTGGCCTACGAGCAGTACTTC. Residues: CASSLTESGRALAYEQYF.

Only a few counts were recorded for this clone. J is TRBJ1-1 and V is TRBV7-2; TRBD1 is a possible D gene (6 bases). CDR1 SGHTA and CDR2 FQGNSA come from the germline V gene. The germline V and J ends were trimmed by 5 bases and 7 bases, with 20 bases remaining between them. CDR3 length equals 15 residues. As DNA, the CDR3 is TGTGCCAGCAGCCCGGACAGCGCTGGGTTTATTGAAGCTTTCTTT. This encodes CASSPDSAGFIEAFF.

The chain combines TRBV7-3 with TRBJ2-1; 7 positions agree with TRBD2. The germline V gene encodes CDR1 SGHTA and CDR2 FQGTGA. The junction had 3 bases not matched to a gene; V was cut back by 1 base and J by 3 bases. CDR3 length equals 15 residues. Written as DNA, the CDR3 is TGTGCCAGCAGCTTAAGGGTAGCGGGCTACAATGAGCAGTTCTTC. This codes for CASSLRVAGYNEQFF.